This T cell receptor (beta chain) was identified in a study of control samples from healthy donors and cancer patients. Libraries were prepared by immunoSEQ multiplex PCR; TCRdb keeps only in-frame clonotypes and omits some of them. The sample has some 120,000 clones; 88% are singletons. In germline, CDR1 is SGDLS, CDR2 YYNGEE. Trimming shortened V by 0 bases and J by 4 bases, and 13 bases separated the two germline ends. The CDR3 runs to 16 residues. Sequencing used blood. V usage is TRBV9 and J usage is TRBJ1-4; a weak D match, TRBD1 (5 bases). This TCR was recovered from a woman in her 70s in good health. CDR3 residues: CASSVGSGTSNEKLFF. CDR3 DNA: TGTGCCAGCAGCGTAGGCTCGGGGACTAGTAATGAAAAACTGTTTTTT.